These 32 T cell receptor beta chains share one sample of origin, sequenced in a study of T cell clones after liver transplantation. This table comes from immunoSEQ multiplex PCR, and its TCRdb copy is limited to in-frame clones, with some not included. The sample has roughly 57,000 clones; about two thirds are singletons. The material sequenced was CD4+ T cells from blood, taken before liver transplant. Receptor source: a human donor who received a liver transplant.

The CDR3 spells CASSVLGGHTYEQYF. The DNA of the CDR3 is TGTGCCAGCAGCGTATTGGGCGGACACACCTACGAGCAGTACTTC. The genes are TRBV7-8 and TRBJ2-7, with a weak D call TRBD1 (5 bases). From germline, CDR1 is SGHVS and CDR2 FQNEAQ. The V end lost 5 bases, the J end lost 2 bases, and 16 bases lay between the germline ends. The CDR3 has 15 residues.

The chain recombines TRBV15 with TRBJ2-3; D unclear. V gave up 0 bases and J gave up 2 bases, with 12 bases separating them. Per germline, CDR1 LNHNV and CDR2 YYDKDF (reference sequence). CDR3 length: 16 amino acids. The CDR3 nucleotides read TGTGCCACCAGCAGAGATAGAGATTTCATCACAGATACGCAGTATTTT. The encoded protein is CATSRDRDFITDTQYF.

The V gene is TRBV28, the J gene TRBJ1-4; tentative D call: TRBD1 (5 bases). Per the germline V gene, CDR1 is MDHEN and CDR2 is SYDVKM. The CDR3 covers 14 residues. V lost 2 bases to trimming and J lost 3 bases, with 7 bases between them. CDR3 amino acids: CASSLQGANEKLFF. The CDR3 nucleotides read TGTGCCAGCAGTTTACAAGGGGCTAATGAAAAACTGTTTTTT.

This chain uses TRBV12-5 with TRBJ2-5; 7 nucleotides align to TRBD1. Per the germline V gene, CDR1 is LGHNT and CDR2 is FRNRAP. V lost 6 bases and J lost 0; bases outside the gene matches: 4. This CDR3 has 14 residues. This CDR3 reads CASGRGTDQETQYF. The CDR3 DNA sequence: TGTGCTAGTGGCCGAGGGACAGACCAAGAGACCCAGTACTTC. Variable domain in full (rest from reference TRBV12-5 and TRBJ2-5): DARVTQTPRHKVTEMGQEVTMRCQPILGHNTVFWYRQTMMQGLELLAYFRNRAPLDDSGMPKDRFSAEMPDATLATLKIQPSEPRDSAVYFCASGRGTDQETQYFGPGTRLLVL.

In DNA, the CDR3 is TGCGCCAGCAGTCCTAGCGGGGGAGATACGCAGTATTTT. The encoded protein is CASSPSGGDTQYF. The chain combines TRBV10-2 with TRBJ2-3, with 10 bases fitting TRBD2. After removal of 5 bases from V and 5 bases from J, the junction contained 1 base not matched to a gene. The CDR3 is made up of 13 amino acids. Germline V gene data show CDR1 as WSHSY and CDR2 as SAAADI.

This clone was detected only a few times. Other DNA sequences of this sample code for an identical CDR3. The chain uses TRBV29-1 and TRBJ1-2; the D is unclear. This CDR3 is built from 11 residues. V was trimmed by 7 bases and J by 0 bases, leaving 6 bases between them. Germline V gene sequence: CDR1 SQVTM, CDR2 ANQGSEA. The chain's CDR3 is CSAYSNYGYTF. CDR3 nucleotides: TGCAGCGCCTATTCTAACTATGGCTACACCTTC.

A note on this clone: The junction departs from germline at one end; a sequencing error may be responsible. The rearrangement links TRBV27 to TRBJ1-2, with 9 nucleotides matching TRBD1. The V gene's germline CDR1 is MNHEY and CDR2 SMNVEV (reference sequence). CDR3 size: 15 residues. The CDR3 region is CASSLSVGDRDSYTF. The DNA of the CDR3 is TGTGCCAGCAGTCTATCGGTGGGGGACAGGGATAGCTACACCTTC.

The chain has TRBV28 and TRBJ1-1, with D unresolved. CDR3 length equals 12 residues. Germline loops: CDR1 MDHEN, CDR2 SYDVKM. V was shortened by 5 bases and J by 0 bases, with 4 bases between the two germline ends. The CDR3 sequence is CASSPMNTEAFF. The CDR3 region has the DNA TGTGCCAGCAGTCCCATGAACACTGAAGCTTTCTTT.

The J gene is TRBJ2-1, the V gene TRBV28; D is ambiguous. CDR1 MDHEN and CDR2 SYDVKM come from the germline V gene. Trimming took 3 bases from V and 9 from J, leaving 15 bases between them. The CDR3 has 14 residues. The CDR3 DNA sequence: TGTGCCAGCAGTTTGGTCAGGAACCCGATTGAGCAGTTCTTC. This translates into CASSLVRNPIEQFF. Full variable domain (remainder filled in from reference TRBV28 and TRBJ2-1): DVKVTQSSRYLVKRTGEKVFLECVQDMDHENMFWYRQDPGLGLRLIYFSYDVKMKEKGDIPEGYSVSREKKERFSLILESASTNQTSMYLCASSLVRNPIEQFFGPGTRLTVL.

This rearrangement joins TRBV28 to TRBJ2-2, with 10 nucleotides matching TRBD1. The germline V gene has CDR1 MDHEN and CDR2 SYDVKM. The CDR3 runs to 15 residues. The ends lost 8 bases at V and 3 bases at J; junction bases unmatched: 6. CDR3: CASLDRGRHTGELFF. The CDR3 coding sequence is TGTGCCAGCCTTGACAGGGGGCGCCACACCGGGGAGCTGTTTTTT.

This chain joins TRBV6-1 and TRBJ1-2; 7 nucleotides agree with TRBD1. The CDR3 runs 14 residues. Germline assignment: CDR1 MNHNS and CDR2 SASEGT. The trim removed 6 bases at V and 5 bases at J, leaving 9 bases unmatched. The CDR3 is CASSAGDRAYGYTF. The CDR3 coding sequence is TGTGCCAGCAGCGCAGGGGACAGAGCTTATGGCTACACCTTC.

This rearrangement joins TRBV7-9 to TRBJ2-3; 10 bases align to TRBD2. In germline, CDR1 is SEHNR, CDR2 FQNEAQ (reference sequence). The CDR3 spans 14 residues. J was trimmed by 5 bases and V by 4 bases; bases with no gene match: 3. CDR3 DNA sequence: TGTGCCAGCAGCTCCCGACTAGCGGGAGATACGCAGTATTTT. It is translated as CASSSRLAGDTQYF.

This clone appeared a single time. The chain employs TRBV7-2 and TRBJ2-1; 12 bases are shared with TRBD1. V lost 0 bases to trimming and J lost 7 bases; unmatched junction nucleotides: 4. Germline-derived CDR1 and CDR2 are SGHTA and FQGNSA. This CDR3 spans 16 amino acids. The CDR3 DNA follows: TGTGCCAGCAGCTTAGCCCCGGGACAGGGGGCGAATGAGCAGTTCTTC. It is translated as CASSLAPGQGANEQFF.

The rearrangement uses TRBV5-5 and TRBJ1-6; perhaps TRBD1 as D (5 bases). The CDR3 covers 14 residues. V shed 3 bases and J shed 10 bases, with 14 bases lying between them. CDR1 and CDR2 from the germline V gene are SGHKS and YYEKEE (reference sequence). In DNA form, the CDR3 reads TGTGCCAGCAGCTCCGGGACTGCGGGCTCACCCCTCCACTTT. Its protein product is CASSSGTAGSPLHF. The whole variable domain, filled in from reference TRBV5-5 and TRBJ1-6, reads DAGVTQSPTHLIKTRGQQVTLRCSPISGHKSVSWYQQVLGQGPQFIFQYYEKEERGRGNFPDRFSARQFPNYSSELNVNALLLGDSALYLCASSSGTAGSPLHFGNGTRLTVT.

The chain has TRBV11-2 and TRBJ2-5; D unclear. V was cut by 1 base and J by 4 bases, with 7 bases left in between. This CDR3 has 13 residues. Per germline, CDR1 SGHAT and CDR2 FQNNGV. The CDR3 DNA follows: TGTGCCAGCAGCTTAGGCTATGGAGAGACCCAGTACTTC. It translates to CASSLGYGETQYF.

V and J are TRBV5-5 and TRBJ2-1; D remains ambiguous. Trimming stripped 4 bases from V and 7 bases from J, with 15 bases between. CDR3 length: 14 residues. Germline CDR1 is SGHKS and CDR2 is YYEKEE (reference sequence). The CDR3 DNA is TGTGCCAGCAGCAAAGGAGACCTTAGGAATGAGCAGTTCTTC. It codes for CASSKGDLRNEQFF.

The rearrangement uses TRBV15 and TRBJ1-3, with D unresolved. V lost 5 bases and J 0 bases, leaving 11 bases between the germline ends. The V gene's germline CDR1 is LNHNV and CDR2 YYDKDF (reference sequence). There are 15 residues in the CDR3. The CDR3 loop is CATSPRGSSGNTIYF. CDR3 nucleotides: TGTGCCACCAGCCCCAGAGGGAGCTCTGGAAACACCATATATTTT.

CDR3 DNA sequence: TGTGCCAGTAGTACTCGGACAGGGTCTCAGCCCCAGCATTTT. Amino acids: CASSTRTGSQPQHF. The chain carries TRBV19 and TRBJ1-5; 8 nucleotides align to TRBD1. Per germline, CDR1 LNHDA and CDR2 SQIVND (reference sequence). The CDR3 is 14 residues long. V shed 4 bases, J shed 6 bases, and the junction held 5 bases outside the gene matches.

The rearrangement uses TRBV9 and TRBJ1-2, with TRBD1 identical over 11 bases. V lost 0 bases to trimming and J lost 8 bases; unmatched junction nucleotides: 6. Germline V CDR1 and CDR2: SGDLS, YYNGEE. The CDR3 length is 15 residues. CDR3 sequence: CASSVEDRGRGGYTF. The CDR3 DNA reads as TGTGCCAGCAGCGTAGAGGACAGGGGGCGCGGGGGCTACACCTTC.

The chain combines TRBV5-6 with TRBJ1-2; D is unclear. V lost 4 bases and J lost 8, with 18 bases in between. This CDR3 has 14 amino acids. Germline CDR1 and CDR2: SGHDT and YYEEEE. As DNA, the CDR3 is TGTGCCAGCAGCGTGGACCAACATGAAAAGGGCTACACCTTC. It translates to CASSVDQHEKGYTF.

This chain links TRBV6-6 with TRBJ2-1; D might be TRBD1 (6 bases). The V end was cut by 6 bases, the J end by 8 bases, with 11 bases between. The CDR3 is 12 residues long. CDR1 is MNHNY and CDR2 is SVGAGI in the germline V gene (reference sequence). The DNA of the CDR3 is TGTGCCAGCAGGGCAGGGGTCCATGAGCAGTTCTTC. This translates into CASRAGVHEQFF.

The chain has TRBV9 and TRBJ2-2; D possibly corresponds to TRBD1 (6 bases). This CDR3 region has 15 residues. V lost 0 bases and J 1 base, leaving 7 bases between the germline ends. Germline V gene sequence: CDR1 SGDLS, CDR2 YYNGEE. The CDR3 DNA follows: TGTGCCAGCAGCGTAGGAGGGGGGAACACCGGGGAGCTGTTTTTT. This sequence encodes CASSVGGGNTGELFF. The full variable domain, in which reference TRBV9 and TRBJ2-2 provide the parts outside the CDR3, is DSGVTQTPKHLITATGQRVTLRCSPRSGDLSVYWYQQSLDQGLQFLIQYYNGEERAKGNILERFSAQQFPDLHSELNLSSLELGDSALYFCASSVGGGNTGELFFGEGSRLTVL.

The V and J genes are TRBV7-9 and TRBJ1-2; TRBD1 might be the D (5 bases). The CDR3 spans 13 residues. Germline V gene lookup returns CDR1 SEHNR and CDR2 FQNEAQ (reference sequence). Trimming took 3 bases from V and 4 from J, leaving 9 bases between them. The CDR3 loop is CASSFTGIYGYTF. The CDR3 DNA reads as TGTGCCAGCAGCTTTACAGGAATCTATGGCTACACCTTC.

The chain uses TRBV6-5 and TRBJ2-7; 7 bases map to TRBD1. The CDR3 sequence is 14 residues long. V lost 7 bases to trimming and J lost 6 bases; unmatched junction nucleotides: 12. Germline V gene sequence: CDR1 MNHEY, CDR2 SVGAGI. The CDR3 spells CASTGTEGLIEQYF. The CDR3 nucleotides are TGTGCCAGCACTGGGACAGAGGGTCTTATCGAGCAGTACTTC.

This clone was picked up a small number of times. Distinct nucleotide sequences in the sample also encode this CDR3. The chain links TRBV28 to TRBJ1-2, with D unclear. Germline CDR1 and CDR2: MDHEN and SYDVKM. The V end lost 6 bases, the J end lost 1 base, and 6 bases lay between the germline ends. This CDR3 is 12 amino acids long. The CDR3 nucleotides read TGTGCCAGCAGATCGGGTAACTATGGCTACACCTTC. Translated, it gives CASRSGNYGYTF.

The chain joins TRBV19 to TRBJ1-5; 11 bases line up with TRBD1. The ends lost 9 bases at V and 5 bases at J; junction bases unmatched: 6. The CDR3 spans 14 residues. Germline lookup yields CDR1 LNHDA and CDR2 SQIVND (reference sequence). In DNA, the CDR3 is TGTGCCAGCGCCGGGACAGGGGGATATCAGCCCCAGCATTTT. As protein: CASAGTGGYQPQHF. The whole variable domain, remainder taken from reference TRBV19 and TRBJ1-5, is DGGITQSPKYLFRKEGQNVTLSCEQNLNHDAMYWYRQDPGQGLRLIYYSQIVNDFQKGDIAEGYSVSREKKESFPLTVTSAQKNPTAFYLCASAGTGGYQPQHFGDGTRLSIL.

This clone was detected a few times. J is TRBJ2-7 and V is TRBV5-4; TRBD1 is a possible D gene (6 bases). The V end was cut by 4 bases, the J end by 2 bases, with 13 bases between. The length of the CDR3 is 14 residues. Germline lookup yields CDR1 SGHNT and CDR2 YYREEE (reference sequence). CDR3 sequence reads: CASSNMTGTYEQYF. DNA of the CDR3: TGTGCCAGCAGCAACATGACAGGAACCTACGAGCAGTACTTC. Full variable domain (outside the CDR3, taken from reference TRBV5-4 and TRBJ2-7): ETGVTQSPTHLIKTRGQQVTLRCSSQSGHNTVSWYQQALGQGPQFIFQYYREEENGRGNFPPRFSGLQFPNYSSELNVNALELDDSALYLCASSNMTGTYEQYFGPGTRLTVT.

This clone was observed a handful of times. The genes are TRBV18 and TRBJ2-7, with 9 bases that match TRBD1. J was trimmed by 2 bases and V by 5 bases; bases with no gene match: 10. Germline CDR1 reads KGHSH; CDR2 reads LQKENI. The CDR3 runs to 16 residues. DNA of the CDR3: TGTGCCAGCTCAGCAACGGGACAGGGAGCCCCCTACGAGCAGTACTTC. As protein: CASSATGQGAPYEQYF.

This clone was seen a handful of times. V and J are TRBV10-3 and TRBJ2-5; 10 positions match TRBD1. This CDR3 comprises 13 residues. The V segment lost 6 bases and the J segment 5 bases; nucleotides outside the gene matches: 3. Germline values: CDR1 ENHRY, CDR2 SYGVKD. CDR3 nucleotides: TGTGCCATCAGGACAGGGGGCCAGGAGACCCAGTACTTC. Its translation: CAIRTGGQETQYF.

This clone appeared a single time. The chain uses TRBV10-1 and TRBJ2-1; D is uncertain. Trimming pared 5 bases from V and 7 bases from J, leaving 15 bases between. Germline loops: CDR1 WNHNN, CDR2 SYGVQD (reference sequence). The CDR3 loop spans 14 amino acids. For the CDR3, the DNA is TGCGCCAGCAGTAATCCGTCCCGAGAGAATGAGCAGTTCTTC. This encodes CASSNPSRENEQFF.

The CDR3 loop is CASSVVGQTEAFF. DNA for the CDR3: TGTGCCAGCAGCGTTGTTGGACAGACTGAAGCTTTCTTT. The V call is TRBV9, the J call TRBJ1-1, with TRBD1 as a possible D gene (6 bases). This CDR3 region has 13 residues. Trimming removed 2 bases at V and 5 bases at J, with 10 bases between. Germline V gene data show CDR1 as SGDLS and CDR2 as YYNGEE.

This clone was counted many times. V is TRBV28 and J is TRBJ2-7; the match to TRBD1 covers 7 bases. With V trimmed by 7 bases and J by 4 bases, 13 bases remained unmatched. CDR3 length: 15 amino acids. The germline CDR1 and CDR2 sequences are MDHEN and SYDVKM. CDR3 region: CASTTRPGQRYEQYF. The CDR3 coding sequence is TGTGCCAGCACCACCAGGCCGGGACAGCGATACGAGCAGTACTTC.